The clone carrying this T cell receptor (beta chain) was observed a few times. Its antigen is currently unknown. This specimen belongs to a study of cytomegalovirus exposure and HLA in healthy donors. Broader study findings: In a later analysis, HLA-associated beta chains showed higher expansion and lower generation probabilities than comparable chains. Association of a missense DCLRE1C variant with TCR beta V- and J-gene trimming was reported in a later analysis.

V was pared by 3 bases and J by 6 bases, with 18 bases between. The CDR3 runs to 17 residues. The V gene's germline CDR1 is LNHDA and CDR2 SQIVND (reference sequence). PCR amplification relied on 60 Vbeta primers (plus 13 Jbeta primers). The data were produced by immunoSEQ multiplex PCR, yet TCRdb's version contains in-frame clones alone and is incomplete. The sample consists of 100,000 to 150,000 clones, 81% of them appearing once. The sequence came from a young man in good health and CMV-seropositive. The chain uses TRBV19 and TRBJ1-6; D is undetermined. Sequenced input: PBMCs. This CDR3 reads CASSILTGLSGNSPLHF. The CDR3 DNA follows: TGTGCCAGTAGTATTCTCACTGGGCTTTCTGGTAATTCACCCCTCCACTTT.